The 4 T cell receptor beta chains below were found in one sample sequenced in a study of T cell responses to AZD1222 COVID-19 vaccine. Libraries were prepared by immunoSEQ multiplex PCR; TCRdb keeps only in-frame clonotypes and omits some of them. The repertoire holds around 200,000 clones, with 94% as singletons. The sequenced sample was peripheral blood, obtained 28 days after the second AZD1222 dose. These receptors were collected from an adult who received the AZD1222 COVID-19 vaccine.

This sequence joins TRBV2 and TRBJ1-6; tentatively, D is TRBD1 (6 bases). V was pared by 6 bases and J by 9 bases, with 15 bases between. The CDR3 is 14 amino acids. CDR1 is SNHLY and CDR2 is FYNNEI in the germline V gene. The CDR3 reads CASSFRTEGSPLHF. In nucleotides, the CDR3 is TGTGCCAGCAGCTTTCGGACAGAGGGTTCACCCCTCCACTTT.

The V and J genes are TRBV4-3 and TRBJ1-5, with 7 bases fitting TRBD1. V gave up 1 base and J gave up 5 bases; unmatched junction bases: 8. Per the germline V gene, CDR1 is LGHNA and CDR2 is YSLEER. The CDR3 extends over 16 amino acids. The CDR3 here is CASSQGEAGGYQPQHF. CDR3 DNA sequence: TGCGCCAGCAGCCAAGGGGAAGCAGGGGGATATCAGCCCCAGCATTTT.

The V and J genes are TRBV5-5 and TRBJ1-2; no clear D. Per germline, CDR1 SGHKS and CDR2 YYEKEE (reference sequence). The CDR3 consists of 13 residues. Trimming pared 4 bases from V and 4 bases from J, leaving 11 bases between. CDR3 sequence: CASSRGSTYGYTF. CDR3 nucleotide sequence: TGTGCCAGCAGCCGAGGGTCGACCTATGGCTACACCTTC.

This clone came up once. The J gene is TRBJ1-6, the V gene TRBV28; weak D call: TRBD1 (5 bases). The CDR3 is made up of 14 amino acids. V dropped 2 bases and J dropped 7 bases, with 9 bases sitting between them. CDR1 is MDHEN and CDR2 is SYDVKM in the germline V gene. CDR3 nucleotides: TGTGCCAGCAGTTTACCAGGGCCCAATTCACCCCTCCACTTT. The encoded protein is CASSLPGPNSPLHF.